Following are 7 T cell receptor beta chains from one sample sequenced in a study of shared clonotypes between healthy human individuals. Profiled with immunoSEQ multiplex PCR; TCRdb holds only in-frame clones, not every one. Among 400,000 or so clones listed, about 96% were seen once. The specimen sequenced was memory CD8+ T cells sorted from blood. Subset described: CD45RO+ cells pooled with CCR7-negative TemRA cells. These receptors were taken from a man aged 30 to 39 in good health.

On this clone itself: At the DNA level, this CDR3 is encoded by other sequences in the same sample as well. This chain uses TRBV9 with TRBJ2-3, with D hard to call. There are 13 residues in the CDR3. The germline V and J ends were trimmed by 2 bases and 3 bases, with 7 bases remaining between them. Per the germline V gene, CDR1 is SGDLS and CDR2 is YYNGEE. As DNA, the CDR3 is TGTGCCAGCAGCGTCGACCTTACAGATACGCAGTATTTT. This sequence encodes CASSVDLTDTQYF. Full variable domain (missing parts from reference TRBV9 and TRBJ2-3): DSGVTQTPKHLITATGQRVTLRCSPRSGDLSVYWYQQSLDQGLQFLIQYYNGEERAKGNILERFSAQQFPDLHSELNLSSLELGDSALYFCASSVDLTDTQYFGPGTRLTVL.

The V gene is TRBV2, the J gene TRBJ2-1, with a tentative D call TRBD2 (5 bases). CDR1 is SNHLY and CDR2 is FYNNEI in the germline V gene. The V end was cut by 7 bases, the J end by 3 bases, with 13 bases between. The CDR3 contains 14 residues. The CDR3 sequence is CASIGLPNYNEQFF. CDR3 DNA sequence: TGTGCCAGCATCGGACTTCCCAACTACAATGAGCAGTTCTTC. Full variable domain (missing parts from reference TRBV2 and TRBJ2-1): EPEVTQTPSHQVTQMGQEVILRCVPISNHLYFYWYRQILGQKVEFLVSFYNNEISEKSEIFDDQFSVERPDGSNFTLKIRSTKLEDSAMYFCASIGLPNYNEQFFGPGTRLTVL.

V gene TRBV2 combines with J gene TRBJ1-5; no reliable D call. The germline CDR1 and CDR2 sequences are SNHLY and FYNNEI. V was trimmed by 7 bases and J by 4 bases, leaving 14 bases between them. This CDR3 spans 14 amino acids. The CDR3 reads CASKRASANQPQHF. The CDR3 DNA follows: TGTGCCAGCAAAAGGGCGTCAGCAAATCAGCCCCAGCATTTT.

This chain connects TRBV30 to TRBJ1-4; no clear D. The CDR3 contains 14 residues. The V end was cut by 0 bases, the J end by 8 bases, with 13 bases between. Germline V gives CDR1 GTSNPN, CDR2 SVGIG (reference sequence). CDR3 sequence: CAWSVRGFGEKLFF. The CDR3 coding sequence is TGTGCCTGGAGTGTACGGGGTTTTGGAGAAAAACTGTTTTTT.

The J gene is TRBJ2-4, the V gene TRBV11-2, with TRBD2 as a possible D gene (6 bases). V was pared by 2 bases and J by 0 bases, with 11 bases between. The germline CDR1 and CDR2 sequences are SGHAT and FQNNGV. There are 16 residues in the CDR3. The CDR3 bases are TGTGCCAGCAGCTTATTTAGCGGAATAGCCAAAAACATTCAGTACTTC. It specifies CASSLFSGIAKNIQYF.

There are a few counts of this clone. Different DNA sequences within this sample yield the same CDR3. This sequence joins TRBV20-1 and TRBJ2-7; the D is unclear. Germline lookup yields CDR1 DFQATT and CDR2 SNEGSKA (reference sequence). Trimming removed 0 bases at V and 4 bases at J, with 4 bases between. The CDR3 is made up of 11 amino acids. CDR3 residues: CSAREGYEQYF. The CDR3 region has the DNA TGCAGTGCTAGAGAAGGGTACGAGCAGTACTTC.

This chain links TRBV4-1 with TRBJ1-4; TRBD1 matches 9 bases. The CDR3 runs to 17 residues. Unmatched junction bases numbered 5, after V lost 2 bases and J lost 1 base. Germline CDR1 reads MGHRA; CDR2 reads YSYEKL. Written as DNA, the CDR3 is TGCGCCAGCAGCCAAAACAGGGGGCGCGGAACTAATGAAAAACTGTTTTTT. Its protein product is CASSQNRGRGTNEKLFF.